This T cell receptor (beta chain) was retrieved from a study of T cells in Graves' hyperthyroidism and ophthalmopathy. Study-wide findings and caveats: In the analysis, a 13 V-J model separated ophthalmopathy from stable hyperthyroidism.

With respect to this clonotype: Its cognate antigen is unknown.

Germline V lookup: CDR1 LGHDT, CDR2 YNNKEL (reference sequence). With 8 bases removed from V and 0 bases from J, the gap between germline ends came to 20 bases. The CDR3 has 17 residues. Hyperthyroidism was newly diagnosed in patients aged 18 to 65 (duration under 2 months). Diagnoses rested on clinical symptoms, serum thyroxine and TRAb, thyroid ultrasound and orbital computed tomography. RNA transcripts served as the template for amplifying TCR beta CDR3 regions. HTBI primers drove first-round RT-PCR of the TCR CDR3. MiXCR was run by TCRdb on the multiplex PCR reads, yielding one entry per CDR3 protein. The top ten clones hold around 18% of a sample with 550,000 to 600,000 distinct CDR3 sequences, about a sixth of them seen once.

The receptor was isolated from a woman under 30 with Graves' hyperthyroidism. The rearrangement joins TRBV3-1 to TRBJ2-1, with D perhaps TRBD2 (5 bases). The sample was blood. Here the CDR3 reads CASGRTSKDFSYNEQFF. The CDR3 DNA sequence: TGTGCCAGCGGCCGAACTAGTAAGGATTTCTCCTACAATGAGCAGTTCTTC.